This TCR beta chain was found in a study of blood T cell repertoires in COVID-19. Turning to the study itself: PBMCs, B-cell-depleted T cells, or T cells provided the cDNA or gDNA that made up the material.

Produced via immunoSEQ multiplex PCR; TCRdb's table is partial and in-frame only. The table records around 130,000 clones, roughly 84% of them present only once. Trimming cost V 0 bases and J 5 bases, with 13 bases left between them. CDR3 length equals 15 residues. Per germline, CDR1 SGHAT and CDR2 FQNNGV. What was sequenced was peripheral blood. V usage is TRBV11-2 and J usage is TRBJ1-1; D remains unclear. The clonotype was recovered from a man aged 60 to 75 with acute or convalescent COVID-19. The CDR3 protein is CASSLDLSQRTEAFF. The CDR3 DNA follows: TGTGCCAGCAGCTTAGATCTATCCCAGAGGACTGAAGCTTTCTTT.